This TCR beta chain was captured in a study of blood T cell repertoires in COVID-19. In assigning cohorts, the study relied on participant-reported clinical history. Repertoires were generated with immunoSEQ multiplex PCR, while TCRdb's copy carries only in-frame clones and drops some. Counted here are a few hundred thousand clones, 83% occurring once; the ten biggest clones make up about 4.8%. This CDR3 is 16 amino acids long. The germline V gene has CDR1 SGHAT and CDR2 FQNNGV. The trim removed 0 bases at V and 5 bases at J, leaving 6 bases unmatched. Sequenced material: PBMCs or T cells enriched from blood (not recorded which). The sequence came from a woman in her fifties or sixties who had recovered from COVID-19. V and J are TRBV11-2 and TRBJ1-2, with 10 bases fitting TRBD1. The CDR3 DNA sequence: TGTGCCAGCAGCTTAGATAGGAGGGACAGGGGTTATGGCTACACCTTC. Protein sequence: CASSLDRRDRGYGYTF.